Below are 20 T cell receptor beta chains sequenced from a single sample in a study of shared clonotypes between healthy human individuals. The protocol was immunoSEQ multiplex PCR, while the TCRdb copy is restricted to in-frame clones and leaves out a portion. The sample carries 980,000 or so clones, 70% to 85% recorded once. Material for sequencing was memory CD4+ T cells sorted from blood. As for subset: CD45RA-negative fraction. Every receptor here comes from a man between 18 and 29 years old in good health.

This clone was counted between two and nine times. The rearrangement joins TRBV5-1 to TRBJ2-5; either TRBD1 or TRBD2 may supply D (6 bases each). The CDR3 loop spans 14 amino acids. Germline V gives CDR1 SGHRS, CDR2 YFSETQ. Trimming stripped 5 bases from V and 4 bases from J, with 15 bases between. CDR3 sequence (DNA): TGCGCCAGCAGAGAGGGGGGCAGAGTAGAGACCCAGTACTTC. Protein product: CASREGGRVETQYF.

The genes are TRBV18 and TRBJ2-2; no clear D gene. Germline V CDR1 and CDR2: KGHSH, LQKENI. The V end lost 2 bases, the J end lost 5 bases, and 9 bases lay between the germline ends. The CDR3 spans 14 residues. This CDR3 reads CASSPGVRTGELFF. The CDR3 DNA sequence: TGTGCCAGCTCACCAGGGGTACGGACCGGGGAGCTGTTTTTT. Using reference TRBV18 and TRBJ2-2 for the parts outside the CDR3, the full variable domain is NAGVMQNPRHLVRRRGQEARLRCSPMKGHSHVYWYRQLPEEGLKFMVYLQKENIIDESGMPKERFSAEFPKEGPSILRIQQVVRGDSAAYFCASSPGVRTGELFFGEGSRLTVL.

There are many counts of this clone. This chain uses TRBV6-1 with TRBJ2-7, with 8 bases identical to TRBD1. J gave up 6 bases and V 8 bases, and 9 bases lay outside the gene matches. Germline loops: CDR1 MNHNS, CDR2 SASEGT. The CDR3 covers 13 residues. The CDR3 sequence is CASLQGAPFEQYF. DNA of the CDR3: TGTGCCAGCCTCCAGGGGGCACCTTTCGAGCAGTACTTC.

Regarding this clone: The sample contains more than one DNA sequence encoding this CDR3. The CDR3 loop is CAWRTTGPTEAFF. The CDR3 DNA is TGTGCCTGGAGGACGACAGGGCCCACTGAAGCTTTCTTT. The chain is built from TRBV30 and TRBJ1-1; the match to TRBD1 covers 7 bases. The trim removed 3 bases at V and 4 bases at J, leaving 5 bases unmatched. In germline, CDR1 is GTSNPN, CDR2 SVGIG (reference sequence). The length of the CDR3 is 13 residues.

The chain is built from TRBV7-9 and TRBJ1-6; possibly TRBD1 for D (6 bases). This CDR3 is built from 14 residues. The germline gives CDR1 SEHNR, CDR2 FQNEAQ (reference sequence). Trimming pared 0 bases from V and 13 bases from J, leaving 13 bases between. In nucleotides, the CDR3 is TGTGCCAGCAGCTTAGCTGGAGGGGGGGGTCCCCTCCACTTT. This codes for CASSLAGGGGPLHF.

This rearrangement joins TRBV19 to TRBJ1-6; TRBD1 aligns across 8 bases. CDR3 length: 18 amino acids. Germline CDR1 LNHDA, CDR2 SQIVND (reference sequence). V dropped 5 bases and J dropped 8; count of bases not matched to a gene: 17. CDR3 in amino acids: CASSSYRGVKRTHSPLHF. The CDR3 DNA reads TGTGCCAGTAGTTCCTACAGGGGGGTTAAGCGAACGCATTCACCCCTCCACTTT. The variable domain in full, with the rest retrieved from reference TRBV19 and TRBJ1-6, is DGGITQSPKYLFRKEGQNVTLSCEQNLNHDAMYWYRQDPGQGLRLIYYSQIVNDFQKGDIAEGYSVSREKKESFPLTVTSAQKNPTAFYLCASSSYRGVKRTHSPLHFGNGTRLTVT.

The chain links TRBV7-8 to TRBJ2-1; 10 nucleotides agree with TRBD2. The CDR3 is 15 amino acids. Germline V gene sequence: CDR1 SGHVS, CDR2 FQNEAQ. V lost 3 bases to trimming and J lost 3 bases; unmatched junction nucleotides: 2. The CDR3, as DNA: TGTGCCAGCAGCTTCGCTAGCGGGAGCTACAATGAGCAGTTCTTC. This encodes CASSFASGSYNEQFF. The whole variable domain, filled in from reference TRBV7-8 and TRBJ2-1, reads GAGVSQSPRYKVAKRGQDVALRCDPISGHVSLFWYQQALGQGPEFLTYFQNEAQLDKSGLPSDRFFAERPEGSVSTLKIQRTQQEDSAVYLCASSFASGSYNEQFFGPGTRLTVL.

The rearrangement uses TRBV2 and TRBJ2-4, with 11 bases identical to TRBD2. The CDR3 totals 15 residues. V was clipped by 6 bases and J by 6 bases; unmatched bases: 7. The germline V gene encodes CDR1 SNHLY and CDR2 FYNNEI. The CDR3 DNA reads TGTGCCAGCAGAGATCTAGCGGGAGGCGGAAACATTCAGTACTTC. Translation gives CASRDLAGGGNIQYF. Full variable domain (outside the CDR3, taken from reference TRBV2 and TRBJ2-4): EPEVTQTPSHQVTQMGQEVILRCVPISNHLYFYWYRQILGQKVEFLVSFYNNEISEKSEIFDDQFSVERPDGSNFTLKIRSTKLEDSAMYFCASRDLAGGGNIQYFGAGTRLSVL.

This chain joins TRBV15 and TRBJ1-2; 7 bases line up with TRBD1. The J segment lost 4 bases and the V segment lost 5 bases, leaving 4 bases of the junction unmatched. This CDR3 contains 13 residues. Germline V gives CDR1 LNHNV, CDR2 YYDKDF (reference sequence). CDR3 residues: CATSGGQAYGYTF. Here the CDR3 DNA reads TGTGCCACCAGCGGAGGACAGGCCTATGGCTACACCTTC.

J is TRBJ1-4 and V is TRBV5-6; D unresolved. Trimming took off 2 bases at V and 3 bases at J, with 14 bases between the two ends. Germline CDR1 and CDR2: SGHDT and YYEEEE. The CDR3 runs 16 residues. The CDR3 is CASSFVGSSANEKLFF. Here the CDR3 DNA reads TGTGCCAGCAGCTTTGTGGGGTCGTCGGCTAATGAAAAACTGTTTTTT.

The V call is TRBV15, the J call TRBJ1-3; D unclear. V was shortened by 0 bases and J by 0 bases, with 15 bases between the two germline ends. The CDR3 totals 18 residues. CDR1 is LNHNV, CDR2 YYDKDF, per germline (reference sequence). The chain's CDR3 is CATSRDHGGWSSGNTIYF. The DNA of the CDR3 is TGTGCCACCAGCAGAGATCATGGCGGTTGGAGCTCTGGAAACACCATATATTTT.

The rearrangement uses TRBV15 and TRBJ1-1; D perhaps matches TRBD1 (5 bases). The length of the CDR3 is 13 residues. Trimming cost V 0 bases and J 6 bases, with 8 bases left between them. Germline V lookup: CDR1 LNHNV, CDR2 YYDKDF (reference sequence). CDR3 sequence: CATSRDQGAEAFF. The CDR3 DNA is TGTGCCACCAGCAGAGATCAGGGCGCTGAAGCTTTCTTT.

The rearrangement joins TRBV25-1 to TRBJ2-1; 7 bases are a match to TRBD1. V lost 1 base to trimming and J lost 3 bases; unmatched junction nucleotides: 3. This CDR3 is built from 15 residues. The germline gives CDR1 MGHDK, CDR2 SYGVNS. The CDR3 DNA reads TGTGCCAGCAGTGAATCTCAGGGGGTCTACAATGAGCAGTTCTTC. Protein sequence: CASSESQGVYNEQFF. The complete variable domain, with remaining parts taken from reference TRBV25-1 and TRBJ2-1, reads EADIYQTPRYLVIGTGKKITLECSQTMGHDKMYWYQQDPGMELHLIHYSYGVNSTEKGDLSSESTVSRIRTEHFPLTLESARPSHTSQYLCASSESQGVYNEQFFGPGTRLTVL.

J is TRBJ1-2 and V is TRBV5-4, with a weak D call TRBD1 (5 bases). The CDR3 has 14 amino acids. Germline CDR1 SGHNT, CDR2 YYREEE (reference sequence). Trimming left V 9 bases short and J 2 bases short, with 17 bases between. CDR3 DNA sequence: TGTGCCACAGGTCGGCAGGGCTTAAACTATGGCTACACCTTC. Translating gives CATGRQGLNYGYTF.

The genes are TRBV5-1 and TRBJ1-4; 9 nucleotides align to TRBD1. Unmatched junction bases numbered 4, after V lost 2 bases and J lost 8 bases. This CDR3 comprises 14 residues. Germline V CDR1 and CDR2: SGHRS, YFSETQ. This CDR3 is CASSFNRGQEKLFF. The DNA for the CDR3 is TGCGCCAGCAGCTTTAACAGGGGGCAGGAAAAACTGTTTTTT.

V is TRBV6-4 and J is TRBJ2-6; D is possibly TRBD1 (5 bases). The CDR3 is 14 residues long. Trimming shortened V by 5 bases and J by 0 bases, and 5 bases separated the two germline ends. The germline V gene encodes CDR1 MRHNA and CDR2 SNTAGT. For the CDR3, the DNA is TGTGCCAGCAGTACAGGCTCTGGGGCCAACGTCCTGACTTTC. Protein product: CASSTGSGANVLTF.

This chain uses TRBV11-2 with TRBJ1-3, with D unclear. The CDR3 has 14 residues. CDR1 SGHAT and CDR2 FQNNGV come from the germline V gene. Trimming removed 1 base from V and 9 bases from J, with 13 bases in between. The CDR3 sequence is CASSLGRREGTIYF. CDR3 bases: TGTGCCAGCAGCTTAGGTCGGAGGGAAGGCACCATATATTTT.

The chain combines TRBV4-1 with TRBJ1-2; D gene unclear. V lost 0 bases to trimming and J lost 8 bases, with 7 bases between them. Germline CDR1 and CDR2: MGHRA and YSYEKL. The CDR3 covers 12 residues. The CDR3 sequence is CASSQDVSGYTF. In DNA, the CDR3 is TGCGCCAGCAGCCAAGATGTCTCCGGCTACACCTTC.

The CDR3 DNA follows: TGTGCTAGTGGTTTGGTAAAATGGCGAGGGACAGGGGACACAGATACGCAGTATTTT. Amino acids: CASGLVKWRGTGDTDTQYF. The gene calls are TRBV12-5 and TRBJ2-3; 10 bases are shared with TRBD1. The CDR3 is made up of 19 amino acids. The J segment lost 2 bases and the V segment lost 0 bases, leaving 11 bases of the junction unmatched. Germline V lookup: CDR1 LGHNT, CDR2 FRNRAP.

The V gene is TRBV19, the J gene TRBJ2-7, with D unresolved. V lost 1 base to trimming and J lost 3 bases, with 10 bases between them. From germline, CDR1 is LNHDA and CDR2 SQIVND (reference sequence). The CDR3 runs 14 residues. CDR3 bases: TGTGCCAGTAGTATAGGAACCGCTTACTACGAGCAGTACTTC. This sequence encodes CASSIGTAYYEQYF.